The clone carrying this T cell receptor beta chain was observed a single time. The sample comes from a study of blood T cell repertoires in COVID-19. Original data processing: Cell counts per sample came from amplifying reference gene primers. TCRdb's copy holds only in-frame clones and misses some; the assay was immunoSEQ multiplex PCR. D and trimming come from the DNA, and the V and J calls and clone size come from that table. Among 150,000 to 200,000 clones listed, 80% to 90% were seen once. Sequenced input: peripheral blood. The sequence came from a man aged 60 to 75 with acute or convalescent COVID-19.

CDR3 sequence reads: CATSDPPSSYTDTQYF. Here the CDR3 DNA reads TGTGCCACCAGTGACCCCCCTAGCAGCTACACAGATACGCAGTATTTT. The rearrangement uses TRBV24-1 and TRBJ2-3; TRBD2 might be the D (5 bases). V was trimmed by 4 bases and J by 2 bases, leaving 15 bases between them. The germline CDR1 and CDR2 sequences are KGHDR and SFDVKD. The CDR3 contains 16 residues.